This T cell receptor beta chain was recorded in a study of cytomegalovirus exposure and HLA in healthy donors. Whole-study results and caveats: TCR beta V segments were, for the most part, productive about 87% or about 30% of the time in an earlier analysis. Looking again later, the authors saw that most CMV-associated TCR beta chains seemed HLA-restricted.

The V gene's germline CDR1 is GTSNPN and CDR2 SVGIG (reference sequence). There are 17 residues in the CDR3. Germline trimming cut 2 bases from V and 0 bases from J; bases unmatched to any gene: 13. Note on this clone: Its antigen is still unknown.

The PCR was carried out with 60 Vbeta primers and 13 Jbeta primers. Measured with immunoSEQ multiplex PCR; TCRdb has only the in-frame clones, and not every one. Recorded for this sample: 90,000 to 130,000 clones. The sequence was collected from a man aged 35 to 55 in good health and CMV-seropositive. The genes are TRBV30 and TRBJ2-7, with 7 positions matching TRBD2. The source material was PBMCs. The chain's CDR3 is CAWSPLVQRDFSYEQYF. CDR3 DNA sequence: TGTGCCTGGAGTCCCCTGGTGCAGCGGGATTTCTCCTACGAGCAGTACTTC. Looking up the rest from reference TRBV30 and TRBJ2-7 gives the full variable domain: SQTIHQWPATLVQPVGSPLSLECTVEGTSNPNLYWYRQAAGRGLQLLFYSVGIGQISSEVPQNLSASRPQDRQFILSSKKLLLSDSGFYLCAWSPLVQRDFSYEQYFGPGTRLTVT.